Listed here is a single T cell receptor (beta chain). TCRdb keeps only in-frame clones here, not all; method: immunoSEQ multiplex PCR. This sample has a few hundred thousand clones, with more than 95% found just once. The data were obtained in a study of shared clonotypes between healthy human individuals. Background on the study: The donors, a couple of women and a few men, were aged 18 to 49.

The CDR3 spans 16 residues. CDR1 is SGHNT and CDR2 is YYREEE in the germline V gene (reference sequence). With 4 bases removed from V and 3 bases from J, the gap between germline ends came to 19 bases. This chain joins TRBV5-4 and TRBJ1-1, with a weak D call TRBD1 (6 bases). Sample: naive CD4+ T cells sorted from blood. Subset meaning: CD45RA+ positively selected. The sequence was obtained from a woman in her twenties or thirties in good health. The CDR3 DNA sequence: TGTGCCAGCAGCAGCCGGTTTAAGGCAGGGGACACTGAAGCTTTCTTT. Translated, it gives CASSSRFKAGDTEAFF.